The clone carrying this TCR beta chain was counted ten times or more. What it recognizes is unknown. The data derive from a study of CD8 T cells in ankylosing spondylitis. Study results and limitations: Reportedly, disease-linked clones are significantly enriched in ankylosing spondylitis patients' matched synovial fluid. Blood of patients with ankylosing spondylitis appeared to be characterized by a TCR beta motif of seven or eight highly homologous variants.

V trimming: 0 bases; J trimming: 5 bases; junction bases outside the gene matches: 9. The germline gives CDR1 SGHRS, CDR2 YFSETQ. The CDR3 contains 16 residues. Scientists made TCR beta libraries using quantitative 5'-RACE with molecular barcodes. Each CDR3 protein gets one entry after TCRdb re-called the 5' RACE reads with MiXCR. Among 200,000 to 250,000 distinct CDR3 sequences listed, approximately 24% were seen once. The origin of this receptor is a male donor with ankylosing spondylitis or in good health (not recorded which). The rearrangement joins TRBV5-1 to TRBJ2-3; 7 bases fit TRBD2. Material for sequencing was blood, either unsorted or a sorted T cell fraction (not recorded which). The CDR3 region is CASSLDGGSVVDTQYF. The CDR3 nucleotides are TGCGCCAGCAGCTTGGATGGCGGGAGCGTGGTAGATACGCAGTATTTT.